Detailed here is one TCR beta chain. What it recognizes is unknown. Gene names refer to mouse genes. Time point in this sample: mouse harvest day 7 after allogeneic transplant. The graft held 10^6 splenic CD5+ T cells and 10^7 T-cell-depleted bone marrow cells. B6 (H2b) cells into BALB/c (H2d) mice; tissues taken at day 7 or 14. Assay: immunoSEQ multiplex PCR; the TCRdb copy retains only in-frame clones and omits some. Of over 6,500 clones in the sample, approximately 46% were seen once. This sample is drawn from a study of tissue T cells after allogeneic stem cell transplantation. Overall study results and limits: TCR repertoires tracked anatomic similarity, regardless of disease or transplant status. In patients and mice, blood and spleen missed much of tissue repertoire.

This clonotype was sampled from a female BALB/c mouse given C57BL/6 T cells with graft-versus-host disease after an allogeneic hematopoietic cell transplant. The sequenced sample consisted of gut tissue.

The CDR3 bases that were read are TGTGCCAGCTCTCCGGGACATTATAATTCGCCCCTCTAC. As protein: CASSPGHYNSPLY. Given in full, the CDR3 is CASSPGHYNSPLYF. This sequence joins TRBV12-1 and TRBJ1-6; tentatively, D is TRBD1 (6 bases). The sequence runs out 1 residue before the end of the CDR3; the remainder is reconstructed from the germline J gene. TRBJ1-6 is treated as an ORF (open reading frame) with a function not yet certain. Germline V gene data show CDR1 as SGHSN and CDR2 as HYEKVE. V was shortened by 2 bases and J by 4 bases, with 8 bases between the two germline ends. The CDR3 contains 14 residues.